The T cell receptor (beta chain) under discussion was sequenced for a study of beta chain features in type 1 diabetes. Every isolated RNA sample was fully reverse transcribed, so sequencing captured expressed TCRB transcripts. Sequenced by immunoSEQ multiplex PCR; TCRdb stores in-frame clones only, minus some. The table lists under 800,000 clones, 15% of them singletons, with approximately 0.099% in the top ten. CD45RO/CCR7/CD25/CD127/CD95/CD27 separated CD4+ naive, central memory, regulatory and stem cell-like memory cells by sorting. Purity above 95% was achieved in all sorted populations. This clonotype was sampled from a man in his late teens or twenties in good health. Sequenced sample: naive CD4+ T cells from blood.

For the CDR3, the DNA is TGCGCCAGCAGCTTGGAGAGGGGGGACACGCAGTATTTT. It codes for CASSLERGDTQYF. The chain uses TRBV5-1 and TRBJ2-3; either TRBD1 or TRBD2 may supply D (6 bases each). Germline V gene data show CDR1 as SGHRS and CDR2 as YFSETQ. The CDR3 length is 13 residues. Trimming left V 0 bases short and J 9 bases short, with 11 bases between. Based on the CDR3 plus reference TRBV5-1 and TRBJ2-3, the full variable domain is KAGVTQTPRYLIKTRGQQVTLSCSPISGHRSVSWYQQTPGQGLQFLFEYFSETQRNKGNFPGRFSGRQFSNSRSEMNVSTLELGDSALYLCASSLERGDTQYFGPGTRLTVL.